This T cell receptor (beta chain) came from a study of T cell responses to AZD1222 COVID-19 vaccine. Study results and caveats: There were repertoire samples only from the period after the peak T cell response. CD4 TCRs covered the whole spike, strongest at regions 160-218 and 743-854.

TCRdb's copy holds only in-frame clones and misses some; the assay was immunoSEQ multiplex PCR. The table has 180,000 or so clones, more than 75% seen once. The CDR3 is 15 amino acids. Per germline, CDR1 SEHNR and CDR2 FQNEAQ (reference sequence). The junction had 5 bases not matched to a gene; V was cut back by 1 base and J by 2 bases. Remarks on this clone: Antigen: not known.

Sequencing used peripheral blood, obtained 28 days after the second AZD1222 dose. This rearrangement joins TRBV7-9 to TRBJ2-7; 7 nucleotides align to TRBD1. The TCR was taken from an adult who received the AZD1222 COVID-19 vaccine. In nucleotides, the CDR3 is TGTGCCAGCAGCTTAGTCGGACAGGTCACCTACGAGCAGTACTTC. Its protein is CASSLVGQVTYEQYF.